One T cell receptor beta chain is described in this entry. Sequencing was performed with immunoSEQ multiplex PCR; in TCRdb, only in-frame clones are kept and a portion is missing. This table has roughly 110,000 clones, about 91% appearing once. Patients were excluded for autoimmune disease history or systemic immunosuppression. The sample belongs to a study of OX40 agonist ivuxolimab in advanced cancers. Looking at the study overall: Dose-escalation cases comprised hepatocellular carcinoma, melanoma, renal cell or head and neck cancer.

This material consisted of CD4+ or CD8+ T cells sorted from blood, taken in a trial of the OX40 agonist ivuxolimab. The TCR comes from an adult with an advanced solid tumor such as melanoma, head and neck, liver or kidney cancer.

The DNA for the CDR3 is TGTGCCAGCAGCCCCTTGGGGGTAATTCAGGAGCCCCAGCATTTT. Translating it yields CASSPLGVIQEPQHF. The V and J genes are TRBV9 and TRBJ1-5, with D possibly TRBD1 on 5 matching bases. This CDR3 contains 15 residues. Trimming cost V 4 bases and J 8 bases, with 19 bases left between them. The germline V gene encodes CDR1 SGDLS and CDR2 YYNGEE.